What follows describes a single TCR beta chain. What it binds is not known. The data originate from a study of cytomegalovirus exposure and HLA in healthy donors. The PCR made use of 60 Vbeta and 13 Jbeta primers. Original data processing: Unique TCR beta chains numbered 60 million to 100 million in a later analysis, with around 12 million shared. Repertoires were generated with immunoSEQ multiplex PCR, while TCRdb's copy carries only in-frame clones and drops some. V, J and clone size are those of that table, while D and trimming were read from the DNA. The table lists tens of thousands of clones, 55% to 75% of them singletons. The V and J ends lost 6 bases and 2 bases respectively, with 9 bases between them. CDR3 size: 13 residues. Germline assignment: CDR1 KGHSH and CDR2 LQKENI. Study conclusions and caveats: In a later analysis, at a false discovery rate of 0.05, roughly 17,000 TCR beta sequences were associated with HLA alleles.

The receptor's source is a woman in her fifties or sixties in good health and CMV-seropositive. What was sequenced was PBMCs. The rearrangement uses TRBV18 and TRBJ2-3; D gene ambiguous. CDR3 bases: TGTGCCAGCTCTTATAGCCTCACAGATACGCAGTATTTT. This encodes CASSYSLTDTQYF.